This T cell receptor (beta chain) was sequenced for a study of shared clonotypes between healthy human individuals. Findings and limits, study-wide: For naive CD4 cells, around 5% of clonotypes were shared across a handful of donors. Non-shared clonotypes had lower generation probabilities than those shared by all four donors.

On this clone: Its cognate antigen is unknown.

The germline V gene has CDR1 MDHEN and CDR2 SYDVKM. The V and J ends lost 7 bases and 5 bases, in that order; junction bases with no gene match: 10. The CDR3 spans 15 residues. Across several immunoSEQ plates, the genomic DNA of each subset was split evenly. Some clones are missing from TCRdb's copy, which holds only in-frame ones; the method was immunoSEQ multiplex PCR. The sample has over a million clones; around four fifths are singletons. There were no recent acute infections or vaccinations among the donors, who were healthy HIV-negative adults. J is TRBJ2-2 and V is TRBV28, with 7 bases that match TRBD1. This sequence was found in a man younger than 30 in good health. Sequenced sample: memory CD4+ T cells sorted from blood. The subset was: CD45RA-negative fraction. CDR3 nucleotide sequence: TGTGCCAGCACCTCCAACGACAGGGCGACCGGGGAGCTGTTTTTT. Translation gives CASTSNDRATGELFF.